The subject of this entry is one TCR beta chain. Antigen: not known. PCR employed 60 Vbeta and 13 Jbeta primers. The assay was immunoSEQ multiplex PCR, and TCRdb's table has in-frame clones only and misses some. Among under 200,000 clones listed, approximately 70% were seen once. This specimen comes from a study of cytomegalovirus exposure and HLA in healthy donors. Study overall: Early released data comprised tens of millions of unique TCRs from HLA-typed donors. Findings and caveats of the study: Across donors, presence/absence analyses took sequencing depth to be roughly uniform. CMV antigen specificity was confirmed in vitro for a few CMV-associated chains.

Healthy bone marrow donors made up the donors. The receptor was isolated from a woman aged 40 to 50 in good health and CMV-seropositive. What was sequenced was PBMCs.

CDR3 sequence reads: CASSISGSGNTIYF. For the CDR3, the DNA is TGCGCCAGCAGCATATCGGGCTCTGGAAACACCATATATTTT. The V and J genes are TRBV5-1 and TRBJ1-3; D is ambiguous. CDR3 length equals 14 residues. The V gene lost 4 bases and the J gene lost 0 bases, with 8 bases spanning the gap. CDR1 and CDR2 (germline): SGHRS, YFSETQ.